One and the same sample provided the 32 T cell receptor beta chains below, sequenced in a study of blood T cell repertoires in COVID-19. TCRdb's copy holds only in-frame clones and misses some; the assay was immunoSEQ multiplex PCR. The table lists roughly 80,000 clones, roughly nine tenths of them singletons. Source material: peripheral blood. Receptor source: a human donor in a cohort sampled during active COVID-19.

The chain combines TRBV7-9 with TRBJ1-1; D unclear. CDR3 length: 12 amino acids. Germline assignment: CDR1 SEHNR and CDR2 FQNEAQ (reference sequence). With 3 bases removed from V and 3 bases from J, the gap between germline ends came to 5 bases. Here the CDR3 reads CASSFGDTEAFF. The CDR3, as DNA: TGTGCCAGCAGCTTCGGAGACACTGAAGCTTTCTTT.

The chain has TRBV6-6 and TRBJ1-5; D unresolved. V was trimmed by 0 bases and J by 4 bases, leaving 10 bases between them. The germline gives CDR1 MNHNY, CDR2 SVGAGI (reference sequence). The CDR3 is made up of 15 amino acids. In nucleotides, the CDR3 is TGTGCCAGCAGTTACTCGACGACACCAAATCAGCCCCAGCATTTT. Its protein is CASSYSTTPNQPQHF.

The chain uses TRBV5-1 and TRBJ1-2, with D perhaps TRBD1 (6 bases). There are 12 residues in the CDR3. Germline CDR1 SGHRS, CDR2 YFSETQ. The V end was cut by 2 bases, the J end by 9 bases, with 11 bases between. The CDR3 here is CASSFDRRSYTF. In nucleotides, the CDR3 is TGCGCCAGCAGCTTCGACAGGAGAAGCTACACCTTC.

The chain carries TRBV4-1 and TRBJ2-1, with D perhaps TRBD2 (6 bases). Germline V CDR1 and CDR2: MGHRA, YSYEKL. Trimming shortened V by 0 bases and J by 12 bases, and 21 bases separated the two germline ends. This CDR3 has 16 residues. The CDR3 nucleotides read TGCGCCAGCAGCCAAGAAACTGCGAGGGCTAGCGTCCGGCAGTTCTTC. Amino acid sequence: CASSQETARASVRQFF.

This chain's CDR3 is CASRPTGDSGNTIYF. For the CDR3, the DNA is TGTGCCAGCAGACCAACCGGAGACTCTGGAAACACCATATATTTT. The chain is built from TRBV27 and TRBJ1-3; D gene uncertain. Trimming pared 6 bases from V and 0 bases from J, leaving 12 bases between. The germline CDR1 and CDR2 sequences are MNHEY and SMNVEV (reference sequence). The CDR3 spans 15 residues.

This chain connects TRBV12-3 or TRBV12-4 to TRBJ2-1; 8 bases align to TRBD1. The ends lost 7 bases at V and 7 bases at J; junction bases unmatched: 6. The CDR3 is 13 amino acids. CDR3 region: CASNPTGVNEQFF. As DNA, the CDR3 is TGTGCCAGCAACCCGACAGGGGTGAATGAGCAGTTCTTC.

The gene calls are TRBV19 and TRBJ2-3; tentative D call: TRBD1 (5 bases). CDR3 size: 17 residues. V was pared by 3 bases and J by 1 base, with 17 bases between. Germline lookup yields CDR1 LNHDA and CDR2 SQIVND (reference sequence). CDR3 loop: CASSIWAGMVGTDTQYF. CDR3 DNA: TGTGCCAGTAGTATTTGGGCAGGGATGGTGGGCACAGATACGCAGTATTTT.

J is TRBJ1-1 and V is TRBV5-1, with D possibly matching TRBD1 (6 bases). This CDR3 contains 15 residues. In germline, CDR1 is SGHRS, CDR2 YFSETQ. Deletions cut 0 bases from V and 4 bases from J, with 13 bases between. DNA for the CDR3: TGCGCCAGCAGCTTGGGCGACAGGACAGTCACTGAAGCTTTCTTT. Protein sequence: CASSLGDRTVTEAFF. The entire variable domain, with the rest obtained from reference TRBV5-1 and TRBJ1-1, is as follows: KAGVTQTPRYLIKTRGQQVTLSCSPISGHRSVSWYQQTPGQGLQFLFEYFSETQRNKGNFPGRFSGRQFSNSRSEMNVSTLELGDSALYLCASSLGDRTVTEAFFGQGTRLTVV.

The V call is TRBV7-9, the J call TRBJ1-4; D is perhaps TRBD1 (5 bases). V gave up 5 bases and J gave up 5 bases, with 12 bases separating them. This CDR3 has 14 amino acids. Per the germline V gene, CDR1 is SEHNR and CDR2 is FQNEAQ (reference sequence). The CDR3 DNA reads TGTGCCAGCAGCCCGAGACAGTTGAATGAAAAACTGTTTTTT. This codes for CASSPRQLNEKLFF.

This chain joins TRBV4-2 and TRBJ2-1; 14 bases fit TRBD2. The V and J ends lost 1 base and 6 bases, in that order; junction bases with no gene match: 5. This CDR3 has 17 residues. From germline, CDR1 is LGHNA and CDR2 YNFKEQ. The CDR3 is CASSQGLAGGVANEQFF. The DNA of the CDR3 is TGTGCCAGCAGCCAAGGACTAGCGGGAGGGGTTGCCAATGAGCAGTTCTTC.

The genes are TRBV13 and TRBJ2-3; 13 nucleotides align to TRBD2. The CDR3 sequence is 17 residues long. CDR1 PRHDT and CDR2 FYEKMQ come from the germline V gene (reference sequence). With 5 bases clipped from V and 2 bases from J, the junction kept 7 bases outside the gene matches. The CDR3 region has the DNA TGTGCCAGCAGCAACTCCGGGACTAGCGGGGCCACAGATACGCAGTATTTT. Amino acids: CASSNSGTSGATDTQYF. Full variable domain (missing parts from reference TRBV13 and TRBJ2-3): AAGVIQSPRHLIKEKRETATLKCYPIPRHDTVYWYQQGPGQDPQFLISFYEKMQSDKGSIPDRFSAQQFSDYHSELNMSSLELGDSALYFCASSNSGTSGATDTQYFGPGTRLTVL.

V and J are TRBV6-2 or TRBV6-3 and TRBJ1-5; 9 nucleotides line up with TRBD1. V gave up 7 bases and J gave up 3 bases; unmatched junction bases: 7. Germline V gene data show CDR1 as MNHEY and CDR2 as SVGEGT. The CDR3 is 15 amino acids. CDR3 residues: CASNPTGGTNQPQHF. CDR3 in DNA: TGTGCCAGCAACCCGACAGGGGGTACCAATCAGCCCCAGCATTTT.

The rearrangement uses TRBV7-2 and TRBJ2-3; D possibly corresponds to TRBD2 (7 bases). CDR3 length equals 15 residues. The germline CDR1 and CDR2 sequences are SGHTA and FQGNSA. Between the trimmed V and J ends, which lost 1 base and 2 bases, there was a span of 10 bases. For the CDR3, the DNA is TGTGCCAGCAGCTTAGAGGGGGGGGCCACAGATACGCAGTATTTT. Translation gives CASSLEGGATDTQYF.

V usage is TRBV19 and J usage is TRBJ2-2; possible D gene TRBD2, 6 bases. This CDR3 spans 16 amino acids. Germline V gene lookup returns CDR1 LNHDA and CDR2 SQIVND (reference sequence). V lost 3 bases and J lost 4, with 15 bases in between. The CDR3 DNA is TGTGCCAGTAGTATCCTCTCCGGGAGTGGCACCGGGGAGCTGTTTTTT. As protein: CASSILSGSGTGELFF.

The rearrangement links TRBV5-1 to TRBJ2-3; TRBD2 agrees at 15 bases. In germline, CDR1 is SGHRS, CDR2 YFSETQ. Losses at the gene ends were 4 bases for V and 7 bases for J; bases not matched to a gene: 4. The CDR3 length is 15 residues. The CDR3 DNA is TGCGCCAGCAGCGGGGGACTAGCGGGAGGTAATACGCAGTATTTT. Translating gives CASSGGLAGGNTQYF.

V gene TRBV2 combines with J gene TRBJ1-4; maybe TRBD1 (6 bases). In germline, CDR1 is SNHLY, CDR2 FYNNEI. V was pared by 6 bases and J by 3 bases, with 14 bases between. The CDR3 runs 15 residues. The CDR3 region is CASRVTGYPNEKLFF. CDR3 DNA sequence: TGTGCCAGCAGGGTAACAGGGTATCCTAATGAAAAACTGTTTTTT. The entire variable domain, with the rest obtained from reference TRBV2 and TRBJ1-4, is as follows: EPEVTQTPSHQVTQMGQEVILRCVPISNHLYFYWYRQILGQKVEFLVSFYNNEISEKSEIFDDQFSVERPDGSNFTLKIRSTKLEDSAMYFCASRVTGYPNEKLFFGSGTQLSVL.

J is TRBJ2-3 and V is TRBV30, with 10 bases fitting TRBD2. V gave up 2 bases and J gave up 7 bases; unmatched junction bases: 6. The CDR3 has 14 amino acids. Germline CDR1 is GTSNPN and CDR2 is SVGIG (reference sequence). The CDR3 nucleotides read TGTGCCTGGAGTAGGCTAGCGGGAGTGTATACGCAGTATTTT. Translation: CAWSRLAGVYTQYF. The full variable domain, in which reference TRBV30 and TRBJ2-3 provide the parts outside the CDR3, is SQTIHQWPATLVQPVGSPLSLECTVEGTSNPNLYWYRQAAGRGLQLLFYSVGIGQISSEVPQNLSASRPQDRQFILSSKKLLLSDSGFYLCAWSRLAGVYTQYFGPGTRLTVL.

This chain uses TRBV27 with TRBJ1-2, with 7 bases that match TRBD1. Germline lookup yields CDR1 MNHEY and CDR2 SMNVEV (reference sequence). This CDR3 region has 16 residues. V lost 5 bases, J lost 0 bases, and 9 bases stayed unmatched. The CDR3 loop reads CASSTTGQNPNYGYTF. The DNA for the CDR3 is TGTGCCAGCAGTACCACGGGACAGAACCCTAACTATGGCTACACCTTC.

This clone was seen only a few times. This rearrangement joins TRBV3-1 (or the pseudogene TRBV3-2) to TRBJ2-4; possibly TRBD2 for D (5 bases). Trimming shortened V by 0 bases and J by 3 bases, and 15 bases separated the two germline ends. Germline lookup yields CDR1 LGHDT and CDR2 YNNKEL (reference sequence). The CDR3 covers 17 residues. This CDR3 reads CASSQDASTEGKNIQYF. The CDR3 coding sequence is TGTGCCAGCAGCCAAGATGCTTCCACCGAGGGCAAAAACATTCAGTACTTC.

This clone was counted only a few times. This chain connects TRBV29-1 to TRBJ1-2; TRBD1 is a possible D gene (6 bases). Trimming took 3 bases from V and 8 from J, leaving 13 bases between them. The CDR3 consists of 12 residues. Per germline, CDR1 SQVTM and CDR2 ANQGSEA. CDR3 region: CSVDRGGRGYTF. The CDR3 DNA reads TGCAGCGTTGACAGGGGCGGGCGAGGCTACACCTTC.

This chain links TRBV27 with TRBJ1-2, with D perhaps TRBD1 (6 bases). CDR3 length: 13 residues. Per germline, CDR1 MNHEY and CDR2 SMNVEV (reference sequence). Trimming pared 8 bases from V and 4 bases from J, leaving 14 bases between. This CDR3 is CASGKDRIYGYTF. CDR3 DNA sequence: TGTGCCAGCGGAAAAGACAGGATCTATGGCTACACCTTC.

The gene calls are TRBV11-2 and TRBJ1-4; 7 positions match TRBD1. Germline trimming cut 5 bases from V and 3 bases from J; bases unmatched to any gene: 6. This CDR3 has 15 amino acids. CDR1 is SGHAT and CDR2 is FQNNGV in the germline V gene. The CDR3 coding sequence is TGTGCCAGCAGCATAAGGGGGCTGGCTAATGAAAAACTGTTTTTT. It translates to CASSIRGLANEKLFF.

This chain links TRBV13 with TRBJ1-2; TRBD1 agrees at 10 bases. The CDR3 extends over 16 amino acids. Per the germline V gene, CDR1 is PRHDT and CDR2 is FYEKMQ (reference sequence). Losses at the gene ends were 5 bases for V and 7 bases for J; bases not matched to a gene: 13. CDR3 DNA sequence: TGTGCCAGCAGCCCCGGGACAGGGGAGGACTTCGGTGGCTACACCTTC. Translation: CASSPGTGEDFGGYTF.

The chain has TRBV9 and TRBJ1-6; 8 bases map to TRBD1. The V segment lost 4 bases and the J segment 7 bases; nucleotides outside the gene matches: 7. Germline assignment: CDR1 SGDLS and CDR2 YYNGEE. This CDR3 has 15 residues. CDR3 protein: CASSPGQGVNSPLHF. The CDR3 DNA sequence: TGTGCCAGCAGCCCAGGACAGGGAGTCAATTCACCCCTCCACTTT.

The chain carries TRBV6-5 and TRBJ2-7, with TRBD2 identical over 8 bases. The CDR3 is 16 residues long. Germline V gene sequence: CDR1 MNHEY, CDR2 SVGAGI. The ends lost 4 bases at V and 3 bases at J; junction bases unmatched: 11. The CDR3 loop is CASSSPSTSAFYEQYF. As DNA, the CDR3 is TGTGCCAGCAGTTCCCCTTCGACTAGCGCATTCTACGAGCAGTACTTC.

The chain joins TRBV18 to TRBJ2-1; TRBD2 agrees at 11 bases. CDR1 KGHSH and CDR2 LQKENI come from the germline V gene. The trim removed 2 bases at V and 6 bases at J, leaving 9 bases unmatched. The CDR3 length is 17 residues. The CDR3 protein is CASSPEGFTSGGNEQFF. Written as DNA, the CDR3 is TGTGCCAGCTCACCAGAAGGTTTCACTAGCGGGGGCAATGAGCAGTTCTTC.

This rearrangement joins TRBV11-2 to TRBJ2-7; 9 nucleotides line up with TRBD1. After removal of 4 bases from V and 5 bases from J, the junction contained 6 bases not matched to a gene. Germline lookup yields CDR1 SGHAT and CDR2 FQNNGV. CDR3 size: 14 residues. CDR3 coding DNA: TGTGCCAGCAGCTCGACAGGGGGGACCCACGAGCAGTACTTC. Its protein product is CASSSTGGTHEQYF.

The chain links TRBV19 to TRBJ2-2; D not certain. This CDR3 contains 13 residues. Trimming took 5 bases from V and 2 from J, leaving 6 bases between them. CDR1 is LNHDA and CDR2 is SQIVND in the germline V gene (reference sequence). CDR3 sequence: CASSLANTGELFF. In DNA form, the CDR3 reads TGTGCCAGTAGTTTGGCCAACACCGGGGAGCTGTTTTTT.

The chain recombines TRBV5-1 with TRBJ1-1, with D unclear. This CDR3 has 14 amino acids. CDR1 and CDR2 (germline): SGHRS, YFSETQ. Trimming removed 3 bases at V and 1 base at J, with 10 bases between. The CDR3 DNA reads as TGCGCCAGCAGCTCCCAGGTGGGGAACACTGAAGCTTTCTTT. Encoded protein: CASSSQVGNTEAFF.

The gene calls are TRBV28 and TRBJ2-7; 9 bases fit TRBD1. The CDR3 spans 14 residues. The germline gives CDR1 MDHEN, CDR2 SYDVKM. The V and J ends lost 6 bases and 7 bases, in that order; junction bases with no gene match: 10. As DNA, the CDR3 is TGTGCCAGCAGGGAGGGACAGGGTGTGGGGGAGCAGTACTTC. Translated, it gives CASREGQGVGEQYF.

This rearrangement joins TRBV11-2 to TRBJ1-1; possible D gene TRBD1, 6 bases. V was clipped by 2 bases and J by 0 bases, with 10 bases between them. The CDR3 sequence is 15 residues long. Germline lookup yields CDR1 SGHAT and CDR2 FQNNGV. CDR3 loop: CASSLYREMNTEAFF. For the CDR3, the DNA is TGTGCCAGCAGCTTATACAGGGAGATGAACACTGAAGCTTTCTTT.

The genes are TRBV18 and TRBJ1-4; no clear D gene. The CDR3 is 15 amino acids. The V and J ends lost 4 bases and 3 bases respectively, with 12 bases between them. The germline CDR1 and CDR2 sequences are KGHSH and LQKENI. The CDR3 protein is CASSLGGFSNEKLFF. Here the CDR3 DNA reads TGTGCCAGCTCACTGGGCGGGTTTTCTAATGAAAAACTGTTTTTT.